This TCR beta chain was sequenced during a study of Graves' ophthalmopathy and Graves' hyperthyroidism. Amplification of TCR beta CDR3 regions used RNA transcripts. First-round RT-PCR relied on HTBI primers, and a second-round multiplex PCR came next. TCRdb called the multiplex PCR reads again in MiXCR, with one record for every CDR3 protein. The sample includes about 700,000 distinct CDR3 sequences, 40% of them seen just once. This clonotype was counted only a few times. Germline V gives CDR1 SNHLY, CDR2 FYNNEI. Trimming left V 6 bases short and J 5 bases short, with 13 bases between. The CDR3 has 13 amino acids.

The source material was peripheral blood. The V call is TRBV2, the J call TRBJ1-2; weak D call: TRBD1 (5 bases). The receptor was derived from an adult man with Graves' ophthalmopathy. CDR3 loop: CASREAGRYGYTF. CDR3 nucleotide sequence: TGTGCCAGCAGGGAGGCAGGGAGGTATGGCTACACCTTC.